This T cell receptor (beta chain) was sequenced during a study of T-cell memory formation after mild COVID-19. TCRdb analysed the 5' RACE reads with MiXCR anew, one entry per CDR3 protein. The repertoire holds 75,000 to 95,000 distinct CDR3 sequences, with about 13% as singletons. This clonotype was seen more than once but under ten times. V lost 3 bases, J lost 4 bases, and 19 bases lay in between. This CDR3 region has 16 residues. Germline V gene sequence: CDR1 SGDLS, CDR2 YYNGEE. The receptor was derived from an adult woman who had mild COVID-19 (a few samples of this study predate the infection). Cell type and time point are not known. This sequence joins TRBV9 and TRBJ1-2; D is unresolved. Sequenced material: PBMCs or a T cell subset sorted from them (not recorded which). The CDR3 loop is CASSAPLDGWGYGYTF. The CDR3 DNA follows: TGTGCCAGCAGCGCCCCCTTGGACGGATGGGGCTATGGCTACACCTTC.